A selection of T cell receptor beta chains follows, all from one sample in a study of PD-L1 blockade in urothelial cancer. Sequenced by immunoSEQ multiplex PCR; TCRdb stores in-frame clones only, minus some. Altogether about 50,000 clones are present, approximately 81% being singletons, with the ten largest covering approximately 8.2%. This specimen was PBMCs, taken around atezolizumab (anti-PD-L1) treatment. These TCRs come from a man aged 65 to 85 with urothelial cancer. CDR3s leave out the opening cysteine and the closing phenylalanine or tryptophan. The D gene is left open where the match is weak.

J: TRBJ2-1; D: -; V: TRBV23-1; CDR3: ASSQNNHSSYNEQF
J: TRBJ2-2; D: TRBD1; V: TRBV7-9; CDR3: ASSFITGGTGELF
J: TRBJ2-1; D: TRBD1; V: TRBV29-1; CDR3: SVAPDRAFFEQF
J: TRBJ2-7; D: -; V: TRBV18; CDR3: ASSPRGQVTYEQY
J: TRBJ1-2; D: -; V: TRBV5-1; CDR3: ASSLGLQGGYT
J: TRBJ1-4; D: TRBD1; V: TRBV7-9; CDR3: ASSPNPGQAGEKLF
J: TRBJ1-1; D: TRBD1; V: TRBV13; CDR3: ASSPIGTGGWNTEAF
J: TRBJ2-1; D: -; V: TRBV20-1; CDR3: SARGLGGEF
J: TRBJ2-2; D: -; V: TRBV27; CDR3: ASRGGTGNTGELF
J: TRBJ2-5; D: TRBD1; V: TRBV6-6; CDR3: ASSYSPGQGAGTQY
J: TRBJ2-2; D: TRBD1; V: TRBV5-1; CDR3: ASSSGQGWSTGELF
J: TRBJ2-1; D: -; V: TRBV18; CDR3: ASSPAGEWNEQF
J: TRBJ1-1; D: -; V: TRBV15; CDR3: ATSRERAGNTEAF
J: TRBJ2-7; D: -; V: TRBV7-9; CDR3: ASSPSGFYEQY
J: TRBJ1-4; D: -; V: TRBV4-1; CDR3: ASSEVLMMVGEKLF
J: TRBJ1-1; D: -; V: TRBV28; CDR3: ASRSPGHVNTEAF
J: TRBJ1-1; D: -; V: TRBV18; CDR3: ASSRMIARENTEAF
J: TRBJ2-5; D: TRBD2; V: TRBV27; CDR3: ASSLTSGGETQY
J: TRBJ2-1; D: -; V: TRBV5-4; CDR3: ASSSGGSNNEQF
J: TRBJ2-2; D: TRBD2; V: TRBV18; CDR3: ASSPTPGLATTGELF
J: TRBJ1-4; D: -; V: TRBV27; CDR3: ASSSVATNEKLF
J: TRBJ1-3; D: -; V: TRBV19; CDR3: ASERGSGNTIY
J: TRBJ2-7; D: -; V: TRBV5-8; CDR3: ASSLGGFAYEQY
J: TRBJ1-2; D: -; V: TRBV19; CDR3: ASSNPQGSYGYT
J: TRBJ2-3; D: -; V: TRBV5-4; CDR3: ASSLFGSTDTQY
J: TRBJ2-1; D: -; V: TRBV2; CDR3: ASMGRLVNEQF
J: TRBJ1-2; D: TRBD1; V: TRBV2; CDR3: ASSLSTGGYGYT
J: TRBJ2-7; D: -; V: TRBV27; CDR3: ASSFTGTHAVIYEQY
J: TRBJ2-2; D: TRBD1; V: TRBV9; CDR3: ASSGGNRGSGELF
J: TRBJ2-7; D: TRBD1; V: TRBV6-1; CDR3: ASRPGQSYEQY
J: TRBJ2-1; D: -; V: TRBV7-2; CDR3: ASSSVRTVVYNEQF
J: TRBJ2-3; D: TRBD2; V: TRBV9; CDR3: ASSVGASGLDTQY
J: TRBJ2-1; D: TRBD2; V: TRBV4-1; CDR3: ASSRLPGTSGEYNEQF
J: TRBJ1-5; D: TRBD1; V: TRBV19; CDR3: ASRDRGNQPQH
J: TRBJ2-3; D: -; V: TRBV25-1; CDR3: ASSLRGTDTQY
J: TRBJ1-1; D: -; V: TRBV9; CDR3: ASSVVGPDRPSQAF
J: TRBJ1-4; D: -; V: TRBV23-1; CDR3: ASSRGRGSTGNEKLF
J: TRBJ1-4; D: TRBD1; V: TRBV25-1; CDR3: ASSEFGGRGREKLF
J: TRBJ2-7; D: -; V: TRBV4-1; CDR3: ASSQKSSGYEQY
J: TRBJ1-5; D: -; V: TRBV7-9; CDR3: ASSTTDSNQPQH
J: TRBJ2-7; D: -; V: TRBV6-1; CDR3: ASSELLLDEQY
J: TRBJ2-7; D: -; V: TRBV7-8; CDR3: ASSPIRDSYEQY
J: TRBJ1-5; D: -; V: TRBV19; CDR3: ASSMAQGGQPQH
J: TRBJ1-1; D: -; V: TRBV5-6; CDR3: ASSLFGGTEAF
J: TRBJ2-5; D: -; V: TRBV7-8; CDR3: ASSPGDSAYQETQY
J: TRBJ1-1; D: -; V: TRBV29-1; CDR3: SVVTGNTEAF
J: TRBJ2-7; D: TRBD1; V: TRBV29-1; CDR3: SVNPAGGYEQY
J: TRBJ2-1; D: TRBD2; V: TRBV7-2; CDR3: ASSPRTSGMGEQF
J: TRBJ2-5; D: -; V: TRBV10-3; CDR3: AISPTDRYQETQY
J: TRBJ2-2; D: TRBD1; V: TRBV5-4; CDR3: ASSLWGQGTGELF
J: TRBJ2-7; D: TRBD2; V: TRBV7-2; CDR3: ASSLAGGPREQY
J: TRBJ1-3; D: TRBD1; V: TRBV2; CDR3: ASSASRGPVGNTIY
J: TRBJ1-1; D: -; V: TRBV9; CDR3: ASSVGGANTEAF
J: TRBJ2-1; D: TRBD2; V: TRBV5-6; CDR3: ASSFSPGTSGSNEQF
J: TRBJ1-3; D: -; V: TRBV30; CDR3: AWSANLGTGNTIY
J: TRBJ1-5; D: -; V: TRBV19; CDR3: ASSVIRQQNQPQH
J: TRBJ2-2; D: TRBD1; V: TRBV7-8; CDR3: ASSHGQATGELF